The 28 T cell receptor beta chains listed next were all sequenced from one sample in a study of preoperative IRX-2 immunotherapy in early breast cancer. Repertoires were generated with immunoSEQ multiplex PCR, while TCRdb's copy carries only in-frame clones and drops some. In the table there are approximately 25,000 clones, roughly four fifths of which are singletons. Treatment noted: preoperative locoregional IRX-2 cytokine immunotherapy. This specimen consisted of lymph node tissue, obtained after IRX-2 immunotherapy. The receptors originated from a human donor with breast cancer.

This chain connects TRBV19 to TRBJ2-6, with D uncertain. The germline CDR1 and CDR2 sequences are LNHDA and SQIVND (reference sequence). This CDR3 contains 14 residues. V was cut by 4 bases and J by 0 bases, with 4 bases left in between. The CDR3 reads CASSNLSGANVLTF. CDR3 bases: TGTGCCAGTAGTAATCTCTCTGGGGCCAACGTCCTGACTTTC. Filled out from reference TRBV19 and TRBJ2-6, the complete variable domain reads DGGITQSPKYLFRKEGQNVTLSCEQNLNHDAMYWYRQDPGQGLRLIYYSQIVNDFQKGDIAEGYSVSREKKESFPLTVTSAQKNPTAFYLCASSNLSGANVLTFGAGSRLTVL.

The chain is built from TRBV14 and TRBJ2-2; 11 bases are a match to TRBD2. This CDR3 has 15 amino acids. Germline loops: CDR1 SGHDN, CDR2 FVKESK. The J segment lost 8 bases and the V segment lost 1 base, leaving 3 bases of the junction unmatched. This CDR3 reads CASSQATSGRGELFF. DNA of the CDR3: TGTGCCAGCAGCCAAGCTACTAGCGGGAGAGGGGAGCTGTTTTTT.

The V and J genes are TRBV11-3 and TRBJ2-7; 9 bases agree with TRBD1. In germline, CDR1 is SGHNT, CDR2 YENEEA. The junction had 3 bases not matched to a gene; V was cut back by 5 bases and J by 1 base. The CDR3 consists of 14 residues. The CDR3 region has the DNA TGTGCCAGCAGCCCGGGACAGGGATCCTACGAGCAGTACTTC. Protein: CASSPGQGSYEQYF.

This clone was counted between two and nine times. The chain employs TRBV11-3 and TRBJ1-2; TRBD1 agrees at 7 bases. The CDR3 contains 14 residues. The J segment lost 5 bases and the V segment lost 5 bases, leaving 8 bases of the junction unmatched. Germline CDR1 SGHNT, CDR2 YENEEA. The CDR3: CASSLTGQRYGYTF. The DNA for the CDR3 is TGTGCCAGCAGCCTTACGGGACAGCGTTATGGCTACACCTTC. The full variable domain, in which reference TRBV11-3 and TRBJ1-2 provide the parts outside the CDR3, is EAGVVQSPRYKIIEKKQPVAFWCNPISGHNTLYWYLQNLGQGPELLIRYENEEAVDDSQLPKDRFSAERLKGVDSTLKIQPAELGDSAVYLCASSLTGQRYGYTFGSGTRLTVV.

The rearrangement links TRBV23-1 to TRBJ1-5; D is unclear. TRBV23-1 has ORF status, its function being uncertain. The CDR3 extends over 13 amino acids. The V end was cut by 6 bases, the J end by 6 bases, with 12 bases between. The CDR3 sequence: CASSFGVGQPQHF. In DNA form, the CDR3 reads TGCGCCAGCAGCTTTGGGGTTGGTCAGCCCCAGCATTTT.

The rearrangement uses TRBV30 and TRBJ1-5, with D unresolved. The V gene lost 4 bases and the J gene lost 3 bases, with 7 bases spanning the gap. Germline V gene lookup returns CDR1 GTSNPN and CDR2 SVGIG (reference sequence). CDR3 length equals 12 residues. The CDR3 loop is CAWNKANQPQHF. DNA for the CDR3: TGTGCCTGGAACAAAGCCAATCAGCCCCAGCATTTT.

The chain links TRBV28 to TRBJ2-1; 12 nucleotides match TRBD2. The CDR3 covers 16 residues. The J segment lost 4 bases and the V segment lost 7 bases, leaving 8 bases of the junction unmatched. Germline assignment: CDR1 MDHEN and CDR2 SYDVKM. The CDR3 protein is CASTKTLAGGYNEQFF. CDR3 DNA: TGTGCCAGCACTAAAACCCTAGCGGGAGGGTACAATGAGCAGTTCTTC.

This chain links TRBV11-3 with TRBJ1-2; TRBD1 matches at 7 bases. CDR3 size: 15 residues. Per germline, CDR1 SGHNT and CDR2 YENEEA. The trim removed 6 bases at V and 4 bases at J, leaving 11 bases unmatched. The CDR3 loop reads CASSFVVRGVYGYTF. CDR3 nucleotides: TGTGCCAGCAGTTTTGTAGTCAGGGGGGTCTATGGCTACACCTTC.

J is TRBJ1-3 and V is TRBV7-7, with unresolved D. Germline loops: CDR1 SSHAT, CDR2 FNYEAQ (reference sequence). Trimming left V 1 base short and J 3 bases short, with 7 bases between. The CDR3 sequence is 14 residues long. CDR3 residues: CASSLGWVGNTIYF. CDR3 coding DNA: TGTGCCAGCAGCTTAGGATGGGTTGGAAACACCATATATTTT. Full variable domain (rest looked up from reference TRBV7-7 and TRBJ1-3): GAGVSQSPRYKVTKRGQDVTLRCDPISSHATLYWYQQALGQGPEFLTYFNYEAQPDKSGLPSDRFSAERPEGSISTLTIQRTEQRDSAMYRCASSLGWVGNTIYFGEGSWLTVV.

The chain carries TRBV10-3 and TRBJ1-2; D is unresolved. Trimming took off 0 bases at V and 4 bases at J, with 9 bases between the two ends. Germline values: CDR1 ENHRY, CDR2 SYGVKD. The CDR3 contains 14 residues. CDR3 DNA: TGTGCCATCAGTGAGTCTTCGGCCCTCTATGGCTACACCTTC. Translated: CAISESSALYGYTF.

The gene calls are TRBV4-1 and TRBJ2-5; no definite D call. V lost 0 bases and J lost 5, with 13 bases in between. The CDR3 has 15 amino acids. Germline CDR1 and CDR2: MGHRA and YSYEKL. The CDR3 DNA reads TGCGCCAGCAGCCAAGATTCATCGACCTGGGAGACCCAGTACTTC. This encodes CASSQDSSTWETQYF.

The chain carries TRBV30 and TRBJ2-2, with D unclear. This CDR3 comprises 13 residues. Germline CDR1 reads GTSNPN; CDR2 reads SVGIG (reference sequence). V lost 2 bases, J lost 1 base, and 5 bases lay in between. CDR3: CAWSRQNTGELFF. The CDR3 coding sequence is TGTGCCTGGAGTAGACAGAACACCGGGGAGCTGTTTTTT.

This clone was recorded a few times. The chain recombines TRBV11-3 with TRBJ2-1, with a weak D call TRBD2 (6 bases). Trimming cost V 7 bases and J 3 bases, with 16 bases left between them. This CDR3 has 15 residues. In germline, CDR1 is SGHNT, CDR2 YENEEA. The CDR3: CASTHLSGRYNEQFF. The CDR3 nucleotides are TGTGCCAGCACCCATCTTAGCGGCCGCTACAATGAGCAGTTCTTC.

CDR3 DNA: TGTGCCAGCTCACCAACGGACTATGAGCAGTTCTTC. Translated: CASSPTDYEQFF. The chain employs TRBV18 and TRBJ2-1; tentative D call: TRBD2 (5 bases). V dropped 2 bases and J dropped 8 bases, with 7 bases sitting between them. This CDR3 is 12 amino acids long. The V gene's germline CDR1 is KGHSH and CDR2 LQKENI. Using reference TRBV18 and TRBJ2-1 for the parts outside the CDR3, the full variable domain is NAGVMQNPRHLVRRRGQEARLRCSPMKGHSHVYWYRQLPEEGLKFMVYLQKENIIDESGMPKERFSAEFPKEGPSILRIQQVVRGDSAAYFCASSPTDYEQFFGPGTRLTVL.

This sequence joins TRBV19 and TRBJ2-1; no clear D. The V gene lost 4 bases and the J gene lost 0 bases, with 13 bases spanning the gap. From germline, CDR1 is LNHDA and CDR2 SQIVND (reference sequence). The CDR3 sequence is 16 residues long. The CDR3 nucleotides are TGTGCCAGTAGTAGCAACTTATTGGGCTCCTACAATGAGCAGTTCTTC. It yields the protein CASSSNLLGSYNEQFF.

This clone was seen a few times. The chain couples TRBV6-8 to TRBJ2-7; D is ambiguous. V dropped 0 bases and J dropped 3 bases, with 9 bases sitting between them. The CDR3 has 14 amino acids. Germline CDR1 is MNHGY and CDR2 is SAAAGT. The CDR3 nucleotides read TGTGCCAGCAGTTACTCGGTAGGGAACTACGAGCAGTACTTC. It encodes CASSYSVGNYEQYF.

This clone showed up just once. The chain uses TRBV29-1 and TRBJ2-7; D unresolved. CDR3 length: 13 amino acids. Germline V gene lookup returns CDR1 SQVTM and CDR2 ANQGSEA. The V end lost 4 bases, the J end lost 3 bases, and 13 bases lay between the germline ends. This CDR3 is CSVVEDTGYEQYF. The CDR3 coding sequence is TGCAGCGTTGTTGAGGATACGGGCTACGAGCAGTACTTC.

This clone was seen a few times. One junction end disagrees with the germline gene, perhaps due to a read error. The chain employs TRBV6-8 and TRBJ2-7; 9 nucleotides line up with TRBD1. The CDR3 runs 12 residues. Germline CDR1 is MNHGY and CDR2 is SAAAGT. CDR3 sequence: CAISRTGDEQYF. Written as DNA, the CDR3 is TGTGCCATCAGTCGGACAGGGGACGAGCAGTACTTC.

This clone is medium-sized in the sample. V usage is TRBV11-3 and J usage is TRBJ2-3; the match to TRBD2 covers 14 bases. The J segment lost 4 bases and the V segment lost 6 bases, leaving 6 bases of the junction unmatched. Germline CDR1 SGHNT, CDR2 YENEEA. The length of the CDR3 is 16 residues. CDR3 amino acids: CASSSGTSGSADTQYF. The CDR3 coding sequence is TGTGCCAGCAGTTCCGGGACTAGCGGGAGCGCAGATACGCAGTATTTT.

This clone was found a few times. The chain combines TRBV28 with TRBJ2-5; 7 bases match TRBD2. Unmatched junction bases numbered 7, after V lost 7 bases and J lost 5 bases. In germline, CDR1 is MDHEN, CDR2 SYDVKM. This CDR3 is 13 amino acids long. The CDR3 reads CASMRGRAETQYF. The CDR3 DNA sequence: TGTGCCAGCATGCGAGGGAGGGCGGAGACCCAGTACTTC.

V usage is TRBV19 and J usage is TRBJ1-2, with TRBD1 matching over 8 bases. The V gene's germline CDR1 is LNHDA and CDR2 SQIVND (reference sequence). This CDR3 contains 12 residues. Unmatched junction bases numbered 3, after V lost 8 bases and J lost 4 bases. The CDR3 spells CASSGQGYGYTF. The CDR3 region has the DNA TGTGCCAGTTCCGGACAGGGCTATGGCTACACCTTC.

The rearrangement uses TRBV28 and TRBJ1-5; TRBD1 agrees at 7 bases. The ends lost 5 bases at V and 6 bases at J; junction bases unmatched: 10. This CDR3 comprises 15 residues. The germline V gene has CDR1 MDHEN and CDR2 SYDVKM. As DNA, the CDR3 is TGTGCCAGCAGTCTTATACAGGGGAAGGCTCAGCCCCAGCATTTT. Translated: CASSLIQGKAQPQHF.

This rearrangement joins TRBV1 to TRBJ2-7; the D segment call TRBD2 is taken from the table without a DNA check. TRBV1 is an annotated pseudogene. The CDR3 spans 14 residues. The CDR3 DNA is TGCGCCAGCAGCCCCGCCGGGGTCTCCTACGAGCAGTATTTC. Amino acid sequence: CASSPAGVSYEQYF.

The V gene is TRBV11-3, the J gene TRBJ1-1, with a weak D call TRBD1 (5 bases). Trimming cost V 2 bases and J 4 bases, with 20 bases left between them. Germline V gene lookup returns CDR1 SGHNT and CDR2 YENEEA. The CDR3 spans 17 residues. The CDR3 coding sequence is TGTGCCAGCAGCTTATTTTCAGGTTCCAAGGGGCCCACTGAAGCTTTCTTT. The encoded protein is CASSLFSGSKGPTEAFF.

This chain uses TRBV6-8 with TRBJ2-7; D not resolved. Trimming took 6 bases from V and 3 from J, leaving 12 bases between them. CDR1 and CDR2 from the germline V gene are MNHGY and SAAAGT. The CDR3 is made up of 13 amino acids. This chain's CDR3 is CASSLLEVYEQYF. The CDR3 DNA follows: TGTGCCAGCAGCCTCCTCGAAGTCTACGAGCAGTACTTC.

The chain employs TRBV11-3 and TRBJ2-3; TRBD2 matches at 11 bases. This CDR3 contains 17 residues. Germline V gives CDR1 SGHNT, CDR2 YENEEA. V was pared by 5 bases and J by 1 base, with 8 bases of the junction left unmatched. CDR3 amino acids: CASSGGQGLAGTDTQYF. The CDR3 region has the DNA TGTGCCAGCAGCGGCGGCCAGGGACTAGCGGGCACAGATACGCAGTATTTT.

In this sample, this clone turned up a few times. The gene calls are TRBV29-1 and TRBJ2-7, with TRBD2 matching 14 bases. Germline assignment: CDR1 SQVTM and CDR2 ANQGSEA. The CDR3 covers 20 residues. The ends lost 0 bases at V and 0 bases at J; junction bases unmatched: 13. CDR3 sequence reads: CSVEDRFSGTSGGHSYEQYF. In nucleotides, the CDR3 is TGCAGCGTTGAAGATAGGTTCTCCGGGACTAGCGGGGGACACTCCTACGAGCAGTACTTC.

The chain combines TRBV6-4 with TRBJ2-7; no clear D gene. Trimming took off 6 bases at V and 6 bases at J, with 9 bases between the two ends. In germline, CDR1 is MRHNA, CDR2 SNTAGT. This CDR3 comprises 11 residues. The CDR3 reads CASRRDSEQYF. Written as DNA, the CDR3 is TGTGCCAGCAGAAGAGACTCCGAGCAGTACTTC.